These T cell receptor beta chains were read from a single sample in a study of long-term antiretroviral therapy in people with HIV. Sequenced by immunoSEQ multiplex PCR; TCRdb stores in-frame clones only, minus some. This sample has about 20,000 clones, with approximately 88% found just once. Here the sequenced sample was unsorted PBMCs, taken 1.2 years after starting antiretroviral therapy. The receptor source for this set is a middle-aged woman with HIV. The CDR3 runs from the conserved cysteine through the conserved F or W. The D gene is left open where the match is weak. Rows may omit the clone size; those that give it use once, few, many or a size class.

j_call: TRBJ2-7
cdr3_length: 14
clone_size: .
v_call: TRBV27
d_call: .
cdr3_nt: TGTGCCAGCAAGGAAGAAGATAGATCCTACGAGCAGTACTTC
cdr3_aa: CASKEEDRSYEQYF

j_call: TRBJ2-1
cdr3_length: 15
clone_size: .
v_call: TRBV27
d_call: .
cdr3_nt: TGTGCCAGCAGTTTATGGGCCAGCTCCTACAATGAGCAGTTCTTC
cdr3_aa: CASSLWASSYNEQFF

j_call: TRBJ2-1
cdr3_length: 15
clone_size: .
v_call: TRBV7-8
d_call: .
cdr3_nt: TGTGCCAGCAGCCTGGGACCTAGCTCCTACAATGAGCAGTTCTTC
cdr3_aa: CASSLGPSSYNEQFF

j_call: TRBJ1-2
cdr3_length: 16
clone_size: .
v_call: TRBV18
d_call: TRBD1
cdr3_nt: TGTGCCAGCTCACTTGGGGACAGTGGATTAAACTATGGCTACACCTTC
cdr3_aa: CASSLGDSGLNYGYTF

j_call: TRBJ1-2
cdr3_length: 14
clone_size: .
v_call: TRBV7-9
d_call: .
cdr3_nt: TGTGCCAGCAGCGCGACCTCGGCGGACTATGGCTACACCTTC
cdr3_aa: CASSATSADYGYTF

j_call: TRBJ2-2
cdr3_length: 14
clone_size: .
v_call: TRBV27
d_call: .
cdr3_nt: TGTGCCAGCAGTAGACCCCCCGGGGGAGGGGAGCTGTTTTTT
cdr3_aa: CASSRPPGGGELFF

j_call: TRBJ2-7
cdr3_length: 14
clone_size: .
v_call: TRBV27
d_call: .
cdr3_nt: TGTGCCAGCAGTTTAGGAGATAGCTCCTACGAGCAGTACTTC
cdr3_aa: CASSLGDSSYEQYF

j_call: TRBJ1-5
cdr3_length: 14
clone_size: medium-sized
v_call: TRBV6-5
d_call: .
cdr3_nt: TGTGCCAGCAGTTACTCCCGGTCCAATCAGCCCCAGCATTTT
cdr3_aa: CASSYSRSNQPQHF

j_call: TRBJ1-1
cdr3_length: 15
clone_size: .
v_call: TRBV6-1
d_call: .
cdr3_nt: TGTGCCAGCACCTCAATCCCCGGGGGCGCGGCAGATGGTTTCTTT
cdr3_aa: CASTSIPGGAADGFF

j_call: TRBJ2-7
cdr3_length: 13
clone_size: .
v_call: TRBV5-1
d_call: .
cdr3_nt: TGCGCCAGCAGCCCGGGTGGTACCTACGAGCAGTACTTC
cdr3_aa: CASSPGGTYEQYF

j_call: TRBJ2-3
cdr3_length: 15
clone_size: .
v_call: TRBV28
d_call: TRBD2
cdr3_nt: TGTGCCAGCAGGGGACTAGCGGGAGTTTCAGATACGCAGTATTTT
cdr3_aa: CASRGLAGVSDTQYF

j_call: TRBJ2-7
cdr3_length: 12
clone_size: .
v_call: TRBV29-1
d_call: .
cdr3_nt: TGCAGCGTTCTATCAGGAACCTACGAGCAGTACTTC
cdr3_aa: CSVLSGTYEQYF

j_call: TRBJ1-3
cdr3_length: 13
clone_size: .
v_call: TRBV6-5
d_call: .
cdr3_nt: TGTGCCAGCAGTTACGGGGTTGGAAACACCATATATTTT
cdr3_aa: CASSYGVGNTIYF

j_call: TRBJ2-7
cdr3_length: 17
clone_size: .
v_call: TRBV7-2
d_call: .
cdr3_nt: TGTGCCAGCAGCTTAGCGGAGTTCAGTTGGAACGCCTACGAGCAGTACTTC
cdr3_aa: CASSLAEFSWNAYEQYF

j_call: TRBJ1-5
cdr3_length: 14
clone_size: .
v_call: TRBV7-8
d_call: .
cdr3_nt: TGTGCCAGCAGCTTAGGACAGGACAATCAGCCCCAGCATTTT
cdr3_aa: CASSLGQDNQPQHF

j_call: TRBJ2-7
cdr3_length: 14
clone_size: few
v_call: TRBV5-4
d_call: .
cdr3_nt: TGTGCCAGCAGCTTAAGGGGCCCCTCCTACGAGCAGTACTTC
cdr3_aa: CASSLRGPSYEQYF

j_call: TRBJ1-5
cdr3_length: 15
clone_size: .
v_call: TRBV6-5
d_call: .
cdr3_nt: TGTGCCAGCAGTAAGGCCTTTTATAGCAATCAGCCCCAGCATTTT
cdr3_aa: CASSKAFYSNQPQHF

j_call: TRBJ1-1
cdr3_length: 15
clone_size: .
v_call: TRBV28
d_call: .
cdr3_nt: TGTGCCAGCAGTTTACCGTCCGGGTTGGGCACTGAAGCTTTCTTT
cdr3_aa: CASSLPSGLGTEAFF

j_call: TRBJ1-2
cdr3_length: 15
clone_size: few
v_call: TRBV28
d_call: TRBD1
cdr3_nt: TGTGCCAGCAGTCCCGGACAGGGGGCGAACTATGGCTACACCTTC
cdr3_aa: CASSPGQGANYGYTF

j_call: TRBJ2-7
cdr3_length: 14
clone_size: .
v_call: TRBV18
d_call: .
cdr3_nt: TGTGCCAGCTCGCCCCGGGATTCCCCCTACGAGCAGTACTTC
cdr3_aa: CASSPRDSPYEQYF

j_call: TRBJ1-1
cdr3_length: 14
clone_size: .
v_call: TRBV6-5
d_call: .
cdr3_nt: TGTGCCACCTCAGGGCTTGTCCCGAACACTGAAGCTTTCTTT
cdr3_aa: CATSGLVPNTEAFF

j_call: TRBJ1-2
cdr3_length: 15
clone_size: .
v_call: TRBV6-5
d_call: .
cdr3_nt: TGTGCCAGCAGTTACGACCGGTCCGCCGGCTATGGCTACACCTTC
cdr3_aa: CASSYDRSAGYGYTF

j_call: TRBJ2-7
cdr3_length: 17
clone_size: .
v_call: TRBV27
d_call: TRBD2
cdr3_nt: TGTGCCAGCAGTGACGGGAGCGGGATCCTTTCCTCCTACGAGCAGTACTTC
cdr3_aa: CASSDGSGILSSYEQYF

j_call: TRBJ2-7
cdr3_length: 13
clone_size: .
v_call: TRBV7-9
d_call: TRBD1
cdr3_nt: TGTGCCAGCAGCTTAGCGACAGGGTACGAGCAGTACTTC
cdr3_aa: CASSLATGYEQYF

j_call: TRBJ1-3
cdr3_length: 17
clone_size: .
v_call: TRBV4-1
d_call: .
cdr3_nt: TGCGCCAGCAGCCAAGATCTGGACGGGCAGTCTGGAAACACCATATATTTT
cdr3_aa: CASSQDLDGQSGNTIYF

j_call: TRBJ2-1
cdr3_length: 15
clone_size: .
v_call: TRBV13
d_call: TRBD2
cdr3_nt: TGTGCCAGCAGCTTGCGGCGGGAGGGTTTAAATGAGCAGTTCTTC
cdr3_aa: CASSLRREGLNEQFF

j_call: TRBJ1-5
cdr3_length: 13
clone_size: few
v_call: TRBV19
d_call: .
cdr3_nt: TGTGCCAGTAGTATTGCAACCCTAGGGCCCCAGCATTTT
cdr3_aa: CASSIATLGPQHF

j_call: TRBJ2-3
cdr3_length: 13
clone_size: .
v_call: TRBV7-2
d_call: .
cdr3_nt: TGTGCCAGCAGCTTAGACGGAGCACATACGCAGTATTTT
cdr3_aa: CASSLDGAHTQYF

j_call: TRBJ1-4
cdr3_length: 13
clone_size: .
v_call: TRBV23-1
d_call: .
cdr3_nt: TGCGCCAGCACCGGGGGTTTTAATGAAAAACTGTTTTTT
cdr3_aa: CASTGGFNEKLFF

j_call: TRBJ2-4
cdr3_length: 11
clone_size: .
v_call: TRBV29-1
d_call: .
cdr3_nt: TGCAGCGTTGAAGCAGACGTTAAACAGTACTTC
cdr3_aa: CSVEADVKQYF

j_call: TRBJ2-1
cdr3_length: 18
clone_size: .
v_call: TRBV25-1
d_call: .
cdr3_nt: TGTGCCAGCAGTGAATCCCATCTAGTTAAGCCCCCCTACAATGAGCAGTTCTTC
cdr3_aa: CASSESHLVKPPYNEQFF

j_call: TRBJ2-7
cdr3_length: 13
clone_size: few
v_call: TRBV6-1
d_call: .
cdr3_nt: TGTGCCAGCAGGGGGTACCAAGGGGCCGAGCAGTACTTC
cdr3_aa: CASRGYQGAEQYF

j_call: TRBJ2-7
cdr3_length: 14
clone_size: .
v_call: TRBV2
d_call: TRBD2
cdr3_nt: TGTGCCAGCAGTGAATTAGGGACTAGCGGGAGTGTAGACTTC
cdr3_aa: CASSELGTSGSVDF

j_call: TRBJ2-3
cdr3_length: 13
clone_size: .
v_call: TRBV25-1
d_call: .
cdr3_nt: TGTGCCAGCAGTGAATCTGGCTTAAAGGGGGTGTATTTT
cdr3_aa: CASSESGLKGVYF

j_call: TRBJ2-1
cdr3_length: 15
clone_size: .
v_call: TRBV27
d_call: TRBD1
cdr3_nt: TGTGCCAGCAGTCTTCTGACAACAGGGGAGAATGAGCAGTTCTTC
cdr3_aa: CASSLLTTGENEQFF

j_call: TRBJ2-1
cdr3_length: 12
clone_size: .
v_call: TRBV12-5
d_call: .
cdr3_nt: TGTGCTAGTGGTTTCGGCAGCGGTGAGCAGTTCTTC
cdr3_aa: CASGFGSGEQFF

j_call: TRBJ1-2
cdr3_length: 13
clone_size: .
v_call: TRBV28
d_call: .
cdr3_nt: TGTGCCAGTCTTCCAGGACCTAACTATGGCTACACCTTC
cdr3_aa: CASLPGPNYGYTF

j_call: TRBJ2-5
cdr3_length: 19
clone_size: .
v_call: TRBV28
d_call: TRBD1
cdr3_nt: TGTGCCAGCAGACCTTGGACAGGATCATTCTTGGAAGATCAAGAGACCCAGTACTTC
cdr3_aa: CASRPWTGSFLEDQETQYF

j_call: TRBJ2-5
cdr3_length: 12
clone_size: once
v_call: TRBV13
d_call: .
cdr3_nt: TGTGCCAGCAGCTTATTTGGGAAGACCCAGTACTTC
cdr3_aa: CASSLFGKTQYF

j_call: TRBJ2-4
cdr3_length: 12
clone_size: .
v_call: TRBV6-1
d_call: .
cdr3_nt: TGTGCCAGCAGCCAAAGGGGGGAAAAGTCGTACTTC
cdr3_aa: CASSQRGEKSYF

j_call: TRBJ1-1
cdr3_length: 11
clone_size: .
v_call: TRBV20-1
d_call: .
cdr3_nt: TGCAGTGCTCTAGGACACTTTGAAGCTTTCTTT
cdr3_aa: CSALGHFEAFF

j_call: TRBJ1-4
cdr3_length: 14
clone_size: .
v_call: TRBV28
d_call: .
cdr3_nt: TGTGCCAGCAGATACCCGGCGGGGGATGAAAAACTGTTTTTT
cdr3_aa: CASRYPAGDEKLFF

j_call: TRBJ2-5
cdr3_length: 13
clone_size: few
v_call: TRBV5-1
d_call: .
cdr3_nt: TGCGGAGTTGGTTTGGGACCTCAAGAGACCCAGTACTTC
cdr3_aa: CGVGLGPQETQYF

j_call: TRBJ1-4
cdr3_length: 15
clone_size: .
v_call: TRBV4-1
d_call: .
cdr3_nt: TGCGCCAGCAGCCAAGATGAGGGTGTCGATGAAAAACTGTTTTTT
cdr3_aa: CASSQDEGVDEKLFF

j_call: TRBJ2-2
cdr3_length: 17
clone_size: .
v_call: TRBV5-1
d_call: TRBD2
cdr3_nt: TGCGCCAGCAGCCTCGATACTAGCGGGAGTATCACCGGGGAGCTGTTTTTT
cdr3_aa: CASSLDTSGSITGELFF

j_call: TRBJ2-7
cdr3_length: 14
clone_size: .
v_call: TRBV10-3
d_call: TRBD2
cdr3_nt: TGTGCCATCACGTCTAGCGGGAGCTCCTACGAGCAGTACTTC
cdr3_aa: CAITSSGSSYEQYF

j_call: TRBJ1-1
cdr3_length: 12
clone_size: few
v_call: TRBV6-1
d_call: .
cdr3_nt: TGTGCCAGCAGTGAGGAATCAAGGAAGGCTTTCTTT
cdr3_aa: CASSEESRKAFF

j_call: TRBJ1-4
cdr3_length: 14
clone_size: .
v_call: TRBV6-1
d_call: .
cdr3_nt: TGTGCCAGCAGTGAAGGGACGGTCCAGGAAAAACTGTTTTTT
cdr3_aa: CASSEGTVQEKLFF

j_call: TRBJ2-3
cdr3_length: 14
clone_size: .
v_call: TRBV5-1
d_call: TRBD1
cdr3_nt: TGCGCCAGCAGCCTGGAAAGGGGGCCAGATACGCAGTATTTT
cdr3_aa: CASSLERGPDTQYF

j_call: TRBJ2-3
cdr3_length: 15
clone_size: .
v_call: TRBV4-3
d_call: TRBD2
cdr3_nt: TGCGCCAGCAGCCCCTCAGCGGGAGGGCTTGATACGCAGTATTTT
cdr3_aa: CASSPSAGGLDTQYF

j_call: TRBJ2-5
cdr3_length: 10
clone_size: .
v_call: TRBV18
d_call: .
cdr3_nt: TGTGCCAGCGGCCAAGAGACCCAGTACTTC
cdr3_aa: CASGQETQYF

j_call: TRBJ2-6
cdr3_length: 20
clone_size: .
v_call: TRBV4-2
d_call: TRBD2
cdr3_nt: TGTGCCAGCAGCTACGGACGTGTCCTAGCGGGAGGAATTGGGGCCAACGTCCTGACTTTC
cdr3_aa: CASSYGRVLAGGIGANVLTF

j_call: TRBJ2-1
cdr3_length: 13
clone_size: .
v_call: TRBV15
d_call: .
cdr3_nt: TGTGCCACCAGCAGAGATTGGAAGTATGAGCAGTTCTTC
cdr3_aa: CATSRDWKYEQFF

j_call: TRBJ1-5
cdr3_length: 14
clone_size: few
v_call: TRBV19
d_call: .
cdr3_nt: TGTGCCAGTAGTATTATGGCCGAAATGCAGCCCCAGCATTTT
cdr3_aa: CASSIMAEMQPQHF

j_call: TRBJ1-1
cdr3_length: 14
clone_size: .
v_call: TRBV19
d_call: .
cdr3_nt: TGTGCCAGTAGTATTTCCGGGGATGGCACTGAAGCTTTCTTT
cdr3_aa: CASSISGDGTEAFF